Each of the 10 T cell receptor beta chains below was sequenced from the same sample in a study of blood T cells in healthy people across ages. Primed by a sample-barcoded 5' primer and a J-beta primer mix, a second PCR proceeded for about 6 to 11 cycles. MiXCR, run by TCRdb on the 5' RACE reads, gives a single entry per CDR3 protein. Of 780,000 or so distinct CDR3 sequences in the sample, around three fifths were seen once. Input material: blood. The origin of the receptors is a middle-aged man in good health.

CDR3 DNA sequence: TGTGCCAGCAGCGCGAGCGGGGAGGGTTACAATGAGCAGTTCTTC. Amino acid sequence: CASSASGEGYNEQFF. The gene calls are TRBV9 and TRBJ2-1; 7 positions match TRBD2. This CDR3 is built from 15 residues. The V segment lost 3 bases and the J segment 4 bases; nucleotides outside the gene matches: 7. CDR1 is SGDLS, CDR2 YYNGEE, per germline.

This clonotype has only a few counts. The chain combines TRBV6-2 or TRBV6-3 with TRBJ2-3, with 9 bases lining up with TRBD2. Per the germline V gene, CDR1 is MNHEY and CDR2 is SVGEGT. The CDR3 has 16 amino acids. The ends lost 4 bases at V and 1 base at J; junction bases unmatched: 6. CDR3 protein: CASSSGLARGTDTQYF. In nucleotides, the CDR3 is TGTGCCAGCAGTTCGGGACTAGCCAGAGGCACAGATACGCAGTATTTT.

This clonotype has a single count. The chain joins TRBV4-2 to TRBJ1-1; unclear D gene. CDR1 is LGHNA, CDR2 YNFKEQ, per germline. This CDR3 has 17 amino acids. V was pared by 0 bases and J by 1 base, with 15 bases between. The CDR3: CASSQDYAGVANTEAFF. The CDR3 nucleotides read TGTGCCAGCAGCCAAGACTACGCGGGCGTAGCGAACACTGAAGCTTTCTTT.

Comments on this clonotype: A junction end diverges from the germline sequence, so it may reflect a read error. This chain uses TRBV15 with TRBJ2-5; D unclear. The CDR3 covers 14 residues. The germline gives CDR1 LNHNV, CDR2 YYDKDF (reference sequence). The CDR3 DNA follows: TGTGCCACTAGCAGGCTAGGTTTAGGAGAGACCCAGTACTTC. It codes for CATSRLGLGETQYF.

This chain uses TRBV11-2 with TRBJ2-4, with D possibly being TRBD1 (5 bases). With 5 bases removed from V and 0 bases from J, the gap between germline ends came to 17 bases. CDR3 length equals 17 residues. CDR1 is SGHAT and CDR2 is FQNNGV in the germline V gene. DNA of the CDR3: TGTGCCAGCAGCCCCCGGACGGACAAGCTAGCCAAAAACATTCAGTACTTC. Protein product: CASSPRTDKLAKNIQYF. The full variable domain, completed using reference TRBV11-2 and TRBJ2-4, is EAGVAQSPRYKIIEKRQSVAFWCNPISGHATLYWYQQILGQGPKLLIQFQNNGVVDDSQLPKDRFSAERLKGVDSTLKIQPAKLEDSAVYLCASSPRTDKLAKNIQYFGAGTRLSVL.

This clonotype turned up a few times. The chain combines TRBV7-3 with TRBJ2-7, with TRBD2 matching 11 bases. This CDR3 comprises 14 residues. With 4 bases clipped from V and 6 bases from J, the junction kept 5 bases outside the gene matches. The germline V gene has CDR1 SGHTA and CDR2 FQGTGA. For the CDR3, the DNA is TGTGCCAGCAGCTCACTAGCGGGAGTTAGCGAGCAGTACTTC. Its translation is CASSSLAGVSEQYF. Filled out from reference TRBV7-3 and TRBJ2-7, the complete variable domain reads GAGVSQTPSNKVTEKGKYVELRCDPISGHTALYWYRQSLGQGPEFLIYFQGTGAADDSGLPNDRFFAVRPEGSVSTLKIQRTERGDSAVYLCASSSLAGVSEQYFGPGTRLTVT.

The sample holds a few counts of this clonotype. This chain joins TRBV20-1 and TRBJ2-1; TRBD2 matches 14 bases. Germline CDR1 reads DFQATT; CDR2 reads SNEGSKA (reference sequence). With 5 bases clipped from V and 2 bases from J, the junction kept 11 bases outside the gene matches. CDR3 length: 18 amino acids. The CDR3 nucleotides are TGCAGTGCTCCGAGACTAGCGGGGGGGCCAGGGGCCTACAATGAGCAGTTCTTC. Its translation: CSAPRLAGGPGAYNEQFF.

The rearrangement uses TRBV6-5 and TRBJ2-6; D possibly corresponds to TRBD2 (5 bases). Trimming removed 2 bases from V and 12 bases from J, with 14 bases in between. The CDR3 loop spans 14 amino acids. Germline-derived CDR1 and CDR2 are MNHEY and SVGAGI. Here the CDR3 reads CASSYLRATGVLTF. The CDR3 DNA reads as TGTGCCAGCAGTTACCTGAGGGCCACGGGCGTCCTGACTTTC.

V is TRBV20-1 and J is TRBJ2-3; D possibly corresponds to TRBD2 (6 bases). Germline V lookup: CDR1 DFQATT, CDR2 SNEGSKA (reference sequence). Deletions cut 6 bases from V and 4 bases from J, with 26 bases between. This CDR3 region has 17 residues. In DNA, the CDR3 is TGCAGTGCCCAAGTCAGGGAGGCCCAGGCGATAGCAGATACGCAGTATTTT. This translates into CSAQVREAQAIADTQYF.

The chain has TRBV12-5 and TRBJ2-3; tentative D call: TRBD1 (5 bases). Germline V gene lookup returns CDR1 LGHNT and CDR2 FRNRAP. With 4 bases removed from V and 2 bases from J, the gap between germline ends came to 7 bases. The CDR3 spans 13 residues. The CDR3 reads CASGWGPTDTQYF. The CDR3 region has the DNA TGTGCTAGTGGTTGGGGCCCCACAGATACGCAGTATTTT.